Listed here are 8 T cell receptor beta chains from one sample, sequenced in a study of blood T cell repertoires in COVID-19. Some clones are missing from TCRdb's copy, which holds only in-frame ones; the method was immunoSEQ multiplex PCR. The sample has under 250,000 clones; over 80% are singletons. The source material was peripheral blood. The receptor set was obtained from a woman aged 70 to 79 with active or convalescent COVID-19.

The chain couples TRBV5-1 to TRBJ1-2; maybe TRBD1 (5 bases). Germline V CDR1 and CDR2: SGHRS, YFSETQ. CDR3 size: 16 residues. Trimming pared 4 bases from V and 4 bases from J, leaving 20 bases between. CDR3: CASSHQTGARAYGYTF. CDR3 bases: TGCGCCAGCAGCCATCAGACTGGGGCAAGGGCCTATGGCTACACCTTC. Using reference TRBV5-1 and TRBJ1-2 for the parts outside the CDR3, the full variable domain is KAGVTQTPRYLIKTRGQQVTLSCSPISGHRSVSWYQQTPGQGLQFLFEYFSETQRNKGNFPGRFSGRQFSNSRSEMNVSTLELGDSALYLCASSHQTGARAYGYTFGSGTRLTVV.

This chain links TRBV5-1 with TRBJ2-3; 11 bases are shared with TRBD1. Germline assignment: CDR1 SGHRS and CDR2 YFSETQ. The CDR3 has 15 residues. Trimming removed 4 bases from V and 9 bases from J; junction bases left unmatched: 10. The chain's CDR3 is CASSHGQGARGTQYF. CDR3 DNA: TGCGCCAGCAGCCATGGACAGGGGGCTAGGGGGACGCAGTATTTT.

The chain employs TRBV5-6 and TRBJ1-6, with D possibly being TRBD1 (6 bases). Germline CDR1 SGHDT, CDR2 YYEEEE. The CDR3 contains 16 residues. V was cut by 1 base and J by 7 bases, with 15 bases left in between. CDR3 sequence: CASSLFEGVINSPLHF. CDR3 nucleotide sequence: TGTGCCAGCAGCTTGTTTGAGGGGGTGATAAATTCACCCCTCCACTTT.

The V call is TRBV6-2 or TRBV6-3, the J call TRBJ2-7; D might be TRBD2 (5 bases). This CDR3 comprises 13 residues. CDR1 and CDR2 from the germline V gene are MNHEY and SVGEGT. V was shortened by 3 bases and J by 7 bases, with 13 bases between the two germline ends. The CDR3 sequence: CASSYFSPGEQYF. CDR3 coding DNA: TGTGCCAGCAGTTATTTTTCCCCGGGAGAGCAGTACTTC.

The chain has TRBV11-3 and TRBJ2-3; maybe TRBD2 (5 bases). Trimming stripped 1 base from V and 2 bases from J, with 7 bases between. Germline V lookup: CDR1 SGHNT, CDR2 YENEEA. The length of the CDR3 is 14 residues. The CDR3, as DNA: TGTGCCAGCAGCTTAGGGGGAGCCACAGATACGCAGTATTTT. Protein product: CASSLGGATDTQYF. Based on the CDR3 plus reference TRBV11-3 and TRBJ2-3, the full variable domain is EAGVVQSPRYKIIEKKQPVAFWCNPISGHNTLYWYLQNLGQGPELLIRYENEEAVDDSQLPKDRFSAERLKGVDSTLKIQPAELGDSAVYLCASSLGGATDTQYFGPGTRLTVL.

CDR3: CASSIRGAGANVLTF. CDR3 DNA: TGTGCCAGCAGCATCCGGGGAGCTGGGGCCAACGTCCTGACTTTC. V and J are TRBV6-2 or TRBV6-3 and TRBJ2-6; D is perhaps TRBD2 (5 bases). The CDR3 has 15 amino acids. V gave up 6 bases and J gave up 2 bases, with 11 bases separating them. The V gene's germline CDR1 is MNHEY and CDR2 SVGEGT.

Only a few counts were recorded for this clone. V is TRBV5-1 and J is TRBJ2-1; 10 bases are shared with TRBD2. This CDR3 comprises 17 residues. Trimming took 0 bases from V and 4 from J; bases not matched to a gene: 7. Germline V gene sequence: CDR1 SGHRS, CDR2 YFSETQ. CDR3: CASSLAGGTSVYNEQFF. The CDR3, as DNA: TGCGCCAGCAGCTTGGCCGGGGGGACTAGCGTATACAATGAGCAGTTCTTC.

DNA for the CDR3: TGTGCCAGCAGCTTGGCCGGACTAGCGGGAGCCAATGAGCAGTTCTTC. This gives the protein CASSLAGLAGANEQFF. The chain carries TRBV5-4 and TRBJ2-1; 13 nucleotides agree with TRBD2. The V and J ends lost 0 bases and 6 bases, in that order; junction bases with no gene match: 3. The CDR3 loop spans 16 amino acids. Germline V gene lookup returns CDR1 SGHNT and CDR2 YYREEE (reference sequence).